The present T cell receptor beta chain was sequenced within a study of T-cell memory formation after mild COVID-19. cDNA libraries for TCR alpha and TCR beta, carrying sample barcodes and UMIs, came from 5'RACE with constant-segment primers. TCRdb reanalysed the 5' RACE reads using MiXCR and keeps one entry per CDR3 protein. Counted here are about 50,000 distinct CDR3 sequences, around 7.2% occurring once; the ten biggest clones make up roughly 1.4%. This CDR3 has 15 residues. V was pared by 1 base and J by 6 bases, with 15 bases between. Germline lookup yields CDR1 SGHRS and CDR2 YFSETQ. This clonotype appeared a few times. No antigen is known for it. Study-level results: Largely, contracting CD4+ clones fell within CM and EM, and contracting CD8+ clones within EMRA.

This chain links TRBV5-1 with TRBJ2-3; TRBD1 is a possible D gene (7 bases). Sequencing was done on a sample of PBMCs or a T cell subset sorted from them (not recorded which). This clonotype originated in a man between 18 and 29 years old who had mild COVID-19 (a few samples of this study predate the infection). Cell type and time point are not known. The CDR3 DNA sequence: TGCGCCAGCAGCTTGAGGCAGGGGGGTTCCGATACGCAGTATTTT. Translating it yields CASSLRQGGSDTQYF.